This paragraph covers one T cell receptor (beta chain) sequence. The identical CDR3 is also encoded by other nucleotide sequences in the sample. This specimen comes from a study of blood T cell repertoires in COVID-19. Overall study: Whether acute or convalescent, the COVID-19 samples came from the United States, Italy and Spain. T cells, B-cell-depleted T cells, or PBMCs provided the cDNA or gDNA that served as material.

Original processing notes: For nucleated cells, counts were estimated from reference gene primer amplification. This table comes from immunoSEQ multiplex PCR, and its TCRdb copy is limited to in-frame clones, with some not included. That table supplies the V and J calls and clone size; D and trimming were determined from the DNA. The sample consists of over 120,000 clones, roughly 80% of them appearing once. Germline V gene sequence: CDR1 LGHNA, CDR2 YSLEER. V was pared by 0 bases and J by 6 bases, with 8 bases between. The length of the CDR3 is 13 residues. The receptor was isolated from a woman aged 50 to 65 with active or convalescent COVID-19. J is TRBJ1-2 and V is TRBV4-3; D gene ambiguous. Sequenced input: peripheral blood. The DNA of the CDR3 is TGCGCCAGCAGCCAAGATCGGGGAGATGGCTACACCTTC. Encoded protein: CASSQDRGDGYTF.